This TCR beta chain was obtained from a study of regulatory T cells in long-lasting Graves disease. Points from the study as a whole: It was in persistent disease that TRBV28, TRBJ1-2 and TRBJ2-5 were favored. Accuracy could have been hurt by small sample size.

The CDR3 totals 13 residues. Noted time point: newly diagnosed GD, antithyroid drugs for less than 3 months. PBMC RNA served as the TCR library source. Building of the TCR beta libraries involved iRepertoire HTBI primers and Arm-PCR of CDR3 regions. In the original processing: The study identified 50 to 70 TRBV and approximately 13 TRBJ segments across samples. TCRdb re-derived calls from the multiplex PCR reads in MiXCR, one entry per CDR3 protein. The V and J calls and clone size come from TCRdb's table, not from the authors' own analysis. The table shows 360,000 or so distinct CDR3 sequences, with 15% to 20% occurring only once. This clonotype was counted between two and nine times. What it recognizes is unknown. At one end, the junction sequence differs from germline, possibly due to a read error. This sample also belongs to another study, concerning T cells in Graves' hyperthyroidism and ophthalmopathy. From that second work: RT-PCR in the first round (using the HTBI primer set) targeted the TCR CDR3.

The V call is TRBV12-3 or TRBV12-4, the J call TRBJ1-1; D uncertain. The sample was peripheral blood mononuclear cells (PBMCs), taken at new diagnosis, from a patient treated with antithyroid drugs. This clonotype originated in a woman between 18 and 29 years old with Graves disease. The CDR3 DNA follows: TGTGCCAGCAGTAGAAAATCGAACACTGAAGCCTTCTTT. The encoded protein is CASSRKSNTEAFF.